The TCR beta chain described here comes from a study of CD8+CD57+ T cells in acquired aplastic anemia. Trimming stripped 4 bases from V and 5 bases from J, with 17 bases between. This CDR3 comprises 15 residues. CDR1 and CDR2 from the germline V gene are ENHRY and SYGVKD. Flow cytometry had shown expanded CD8+CD57+ cells in the patients chosen for sequencing. Template material for TCR beta VDJ and CDR3 profiling consisted of genomic DNA. MiXCR was run by TCRdb on the reads, yielding one entry per CDR3 protein. The data contain 200,000 to 300,000 distinct CDR3 sequences, around half of them singletons. This clonotype was seen only once.

The gene calls are TRBV10-3 and TRBJ1-1; D possibly corresponds to TRBD1 (5 bases). The TCR originated in a human donor with aplastic anemia. What was sequenced was sorted CD4+, CD8+, or CD8+CD57+ T cells (not recorded which) from PBMCs. The CDR3 bases are TGTGCCATCAGTGCTAAGGGGCTGGCTGATACTGAAGCTTTCTTT. It translates to CAISAKGLADTEAFF.